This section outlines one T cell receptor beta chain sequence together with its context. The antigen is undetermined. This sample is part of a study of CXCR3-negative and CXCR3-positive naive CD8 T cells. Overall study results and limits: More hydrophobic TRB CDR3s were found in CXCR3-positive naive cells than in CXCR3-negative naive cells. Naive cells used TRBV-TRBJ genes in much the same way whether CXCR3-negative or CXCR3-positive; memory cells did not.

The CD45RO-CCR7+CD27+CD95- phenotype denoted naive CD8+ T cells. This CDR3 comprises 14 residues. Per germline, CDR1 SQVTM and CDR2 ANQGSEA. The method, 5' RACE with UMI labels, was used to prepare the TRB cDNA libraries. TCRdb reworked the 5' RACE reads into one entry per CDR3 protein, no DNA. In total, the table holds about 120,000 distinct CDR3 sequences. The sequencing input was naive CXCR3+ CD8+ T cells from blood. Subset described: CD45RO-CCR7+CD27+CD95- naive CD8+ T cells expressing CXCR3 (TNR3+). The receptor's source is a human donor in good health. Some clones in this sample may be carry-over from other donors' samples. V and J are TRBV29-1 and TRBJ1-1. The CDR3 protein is CSVERDGDNTKAFF. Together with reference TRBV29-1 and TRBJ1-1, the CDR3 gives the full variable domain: SAVISQKPSRDICQRGTSLTIQCQVDSQVTMMFWYRQQPGQSLTLIATANQGSEATYESGFVIDKFPISRPNLTFSTLTVSNMSPEDSSIYLCSVERDGDNTKAFFGQGTRLTVV.